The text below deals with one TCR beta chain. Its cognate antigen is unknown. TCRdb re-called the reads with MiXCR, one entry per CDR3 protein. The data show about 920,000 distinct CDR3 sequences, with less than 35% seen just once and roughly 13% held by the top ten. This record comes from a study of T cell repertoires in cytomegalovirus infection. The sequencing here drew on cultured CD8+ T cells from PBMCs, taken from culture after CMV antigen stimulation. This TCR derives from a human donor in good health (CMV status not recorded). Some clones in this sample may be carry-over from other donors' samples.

This chain's CDR3 is CASSPELAGLTGELFF. The DNA of the CDR3 is TGTGCCAGCAGCCCCGAGCTAGCGGGCCTCACCGGGGAGCTGTTTTTT. The rearrangement uses TRBV6-1 and TRBJ2-2; the match to TRBD2 covers 8 bases. J lost 4 bases, V lost 6 bases, and 10 bases had no gene match. The CDR3 sequence is 16 residues long. Germline V gene sequence: CDR1 MNHNS, CDR2 SASEGT.